The present entry profiles one T cell receptor (beta chain) with its context. Its antigen is unknown. Time point indicated: inflamed ileum from the surgical specimen. Here immunoSEQ multiplex PCR was the method, and the copy in TCRdb shows in-frame clones only, minus some. In the table there are fewer than 20,000 clones, 92% of which are singletons. Germline CDR1 is MDHEN and CDR2 is SYDVKM. The CDR3 has 14 residues. V lost 4 bases to trimming and J lost 9 bases, with 18 bases between them. This entry is derived from a study of T cell repertoires in ileal Crohn's disease. Across the whole study: At surgery, 30% to 40% of patients smoked, with median disease duration 7.9 years. Study results and caveats: Clonality above 26.8% at surgery always came with endoscopic recurrence. Sorted CD8 T cells held more high-frequency clones than CD4.

V gene TRBV28 combines with J gene TRBJ1-2, with a weak D call TRBD1 (5 bases). This receptor was identified in an adult with Crohn's disease. The sample was ileal tissue. Here the CDR3 reads CASSSGTLLSSYTF. In DNA form, the CDR3 reads TGTGCCAGCAGTTCCGGGACCCTCTTATCCAGCTACACCTTC.